This paragraph covers one T cell receptor (beta chain) sequence. This sample was included in a study of blood T cell repertoires in COVID-19. Study in general: COVID-19 samples from acute and convalescent phases originated in the United States, Italy and Spain. From T cells, B-cell-depleted T cells, or PBMCs came the material, which was cDNA or gDNA.

The germline gives CDR1 LGHDT, CDR2 YNNKEL (reference sequence). Losses at the gene ends were 3 bases for V and 0 bases for J; bases not matched to a gene: 5. This CDR3 has 17 residues. Authors' data handling: Researchers report that nucleated cell counts were estimated from reference gene primer amplification. Repertoires were generated with immunoSEQ multiplex PCR, while TCRdb's copy carries only in-frame clones and drops some. The DNA gave D and trimming, while V, J and clone size come from that table. The sample records 150,000 to 200,000 clones, about 80% being singletons. The chain couples TRBV3-1 (or the pseudogene TRBV3-2) to TRBJ2-7, with 13 bases identical to TRBD2. This sequence was found in a man in his sixties or seventies who had recovered from COVID-19. The sample consisted of peripheral blood. The CDR3 DNA is TGTGCCAGCAGCCAGGCGGGACTAGCGGGAAACTCCTACGAGCAGTACTTC. Translation gives CASSQAGLAGNSYEQYF.